This is a list of T cell receptor beta chains from one sample in a study of neurological immune-mediated disorders. TCRdb re-called the 5' RACE reads through MiXCR, storing one row per CDR3 protein. The sample has around 20,000 distinct CDR3 sequences, around 15% seen once. The sequenced material came from CD4+ T cells from blood. These receptors were taken from a woman aged 55-70 years with HTLV-1-associated myelopathy (HAM/TSP). Each CDR3 is given with its conserved first and last residue. A D gene is named only where the DNA matches it firmly. Rows give clone size only sometimes, using once, few, many, or a class for an expanded clone.

clone size	V gene	J gene	D gene	CDR3 protein	CDR3 DNA
many	TRBV20-1	TRBJ2-7	TRBD2	CSARDASLAGRGEQYF	TGCAGTGCTAGAGACGCCTCCCTAGCGGGACGGGGCGAGCAGTACTTC
many	TRBV20-1	TRBJ1-2	.	CSAESDGGNYGYTF	TGCAGTGCTGAGTCAGATGGGGGGAACTATGGCTACACCTTC
medium-sized	TRBV7-9	TRBJ1-1	.	CASSLGSFEAFF	TGTGCCAGCAGCTTAGGTAGTTTTGAAGCTTTCTTT
many	TRBV19	TRBJ2-3	TRBD1	CASSMTPGQPTDTQYF	TGTGCCAGTAGTATGACCCCGGGACAGCCCACAGATACGCAGTATTTT
many	TRBV20-1	TRBJ2-1	TRBD2	CSARDPGTSAYNEQFF	TGCAGTGCTAGAGATCCCGGGACTAGCGCTTACAATGAGCAGTTCTTC
.	TRBV20-1	TRBJ2-1	TRBD2	CGARLAGGLSSYNEQFF	TGCGGTGCTAGACTAGCGGGAGGTCTGAGCTCCTACAATGAGCAGTTCTTC
many	TRBV29-1	TRBJ2-5	.	CSVKSQGETQYF	TGCAGCGTTAAGTCGCAGGGAGAGACCCAGTACTTC
many	TRBV6-2/TRBV6-3	TRBJ1-3	.	CASAVGTGGNTIYF	TGTGCCAGCGCCGTGGGGACCGGCGGAAACACCATATATTTT
medium-sized	TRBV14	TRBJ2-1	.	CASSQTSEQFF	TGTGCCAGCAGCCAAACTAGTGAGCAGTTCTTC
.	TRBV6-5	TRBJ2-7	.	CASSRQALTSLGEQYF	TGTGCCAGCAGCAGACAGGCCCTGACCTCCCTGGGAGAGCAGTACTTC
many	TRBV9	TRBJ2-1	TRBD2	CASSASRGGEQFF	TGTGCCAGCAGCGCGTCCCGGGGGGGTGAGCAGTTCTTC
medium-sized	TRBV6-6	TRBJ1-4	.	CASSPTGRNEKLFF	TGTGCCAGCAGTCCGACAGGTCGGAATGAAAAACTGTTTTTT
many	TRBV7-2	TRBJ2-7	.	CASSQLVYEQYF	TGTGCCAGCAGCCAACTAGTCTACGAGCAGTACTTC
many	TRBV20-1	TRBJ2-7	.	CSAPFRGRSNYEQYF	TGCAGTGCACCCTTTCGGGGGAGGAGCAATTACGAGCAGTACTTC
many	TRBV5-1	TRBJ1-1	.	CASSLAAMNTEAFF	TGCGCCAGCAGCTTGGCCGCAATGAACACTGAAGCTTTCTTT
many	TRBV5-6	TRBJ1-5	.	CASSLLLSNQPQHF	TGTGCCAGCAGCTTGCTGCTGAGCAATCAGCCCCAGCATTTT
many	TRBV7-2	TRBJ2-7	.	CASSTGTAMSSKRANYEQYF	TGTGCCAGCAGCACCGGGACAGCAATGTCTTCGAAGCGGGCCAACTACGAGCAGTACTTC
many	TRBV5-1	TRBJ2-1	.	CASSSSAGLVEPGAGNEQFF	TGCGCCAGCAGCTCTTCTGCCGGTCTAGTGGAACCGGGAGCGGGTAATGAGCAGTTCTTC
medium-sized	TRBV7-2	TRBJ2-5	.	CASSHPQETQYF	TGTGCCAGCAGCCACCCCCAAGAGACCCAGTACTTC
many	TRBV10-3	TRBJ2-7	.	CASGDTYEQYF	TGTGCCTCAGGGGACACCTACGAGCAGTACTTC
many	TRBV3-1	TRBJ1-3	.	CASSQGRGSTGNTIYF	TGTGCCAGCAGCCAAGGGAGGGGCTCGACAGGAAACACCATATATTTT
.	TRBV29-1	TRBJ1-2	.	CSVRLGSEARGGRGYTF	TGCAGCGTTCGTTTGGGCAGTGAAGCGCGCGGGGGACGGGGCTACACCTTC
many	TRBV29-1	TRBJ1-2	.	CSVGNANYGYTF	TGCAGCGTTGGGAATGCTAACTATGGCTACACCTTC
many	TRBV3-1	TRBJ1-5	.	CASSPSSVSDQPQHF	TGTGCCAGCAGCCCCAGTTCGGTGTCGGATCAGCCCCAGCATTTT
.	TRBV20-1	TRBJ2-2	TRBD1	CSARDLGQGAGTGEMFF	TGCAGTGCTAGAGATCTAGGGCAGGGGGCCGGCACAGGGGAGATGTTTTTT
many	TRBV7-2	TRBJ2-3	.	CASSSRTYTDTQYF	TGTGCCAGCAGCTCGCGGACTTACACAGATACGCAGTATTTT
many	TRBV5-5	TRBJ1-3	.	CASSSVGETGNTIYF	TGTGCCAGCAGCTCCGTTGGCGAGACTGGAAACACCATATATTTT
many	TRBV20-1	TRBJ1-5	.	CSARDPRGGEHQPQHF	TGCAGTGCTAGAGACCCCCGGGGGGGGGAGCATCAGCCCCAGCATTTT
many	TRBV7-2	TRBJ2-1	.	CVSSLGPRIAGEQFF	TGTGTCAGCAGCTTAGGCCCTAGAATCGCCGGTGAGCAGTTCTTC
many	TRBV6-2/TRBV6-3	TRBJ2-1	.	CASGTTGTPLFREQFF	TGTGCCAGCGGGACGACCGGGACTCCTCTCTTTCGTGAGCAGTTCTTC
many	TRBV2	TRBJ1-3	.	CASSEGQANSGNTIYF	TGTGCCAGCAGTGAAGGACAGGCCAACTCTGGAAACACCATATATTTT
many	TRBV11-2	TRBJ2-1	.	CASSLDITPRGEQFF	TGTGCCAGCAGCTTAGATATCACTCCACGGGGTGAGCAGTTCTTC
medium-sized	TRBV7-2	TRBJ2-2	.	CASSYTGGPGELFF	TGTGCCAGCAGCTACACCGGGGGCCCCGGGGAGCTGTTTTTT
many	TRBV29-1	TRBJ2-2	TRBD1	CSGSQGAWTGELFF	TGCAGCGGCTCACAGGGGGCGTGGACCGGGGAGCTGTTTTTT
few	TRBV20-1	TRBJ2-7	.	CSATDTGTGYEQYF	TGCAGTGCTACGGACACAGGGACGGGCTACGAGCAGTACTTC
many	TRBV20-1	TRBJ2-3	.	CSAGLVGLGATQYF	TGCAGTGCTGGTCTTGTGGGGTTAGGGGCTACGCAGTATTTT
.	TRBV20-1	TRBJ2-7	TRBD2	CSARVRGLAGGGEQFGYEQYF	TGCAGTGCTAGAGTCCGGGGACTAGCGGGAGGTGGTGAGCAGTTTGGCTACGAGCAGTACTTC
many	TRBV6-5	TRBJ2-3	TRBD2	CASSSLAGDYTQYF	TGTGCCAGCAGTTCGCTAGCGGGGGATTATACGCAGTATTTT
many	TRBV20-1	TRBJ1-1	TRBD1	CSARVPGQGTEAFF	TGCAGTGCTAGAGTTCCGGGACAGGGCACTGAAGCTTTCTTT
medium-sized	TRBV5-1	TRBJ2-7	.	CASSVADAYEQYF	TGCGCCAGCAGCGTGGCAGACGCCTACGAGCAGTACTTC
medium-sized	TRBV4-1	TRBJ2-2	.	CASRMEGTANTGELFF	TGCGCCAGCAGAATGGAGGGCACCGCGAACACCGGGGAGCTGTTTTTT
many	TRBV5-1	TRBJ2-1	TRBD1	CASSLQQGLYNEQFF	TGCGCCAGCAGCTTGCAACAGGGGCTCTACAATGAGCAGTTCTTC
many	TRBV6-5	TRBJ1-3	.	CASSYGQGGNTIYF	TGTGCCAGCAGTTACGGGCAGGGTGGAAACACCATATATTTT
medium-sized	TRBV5-6	TRBJ2-3	TRBD1	CASSLRTGTGIPDTQYF	TGTGCCAGCAGCTTACGGACCGGGACAGGGATTCCAGATACGCAGTATTTT
many	TRBV12-3/TRBV12-4	TRBJ1-3	TRBD1	CASRQTGDGNTIYF	TGTGCCAGCAGACAGACAGGGGATGGAAACACCATATATTTT
many	TRBV5-1	TRBJ2-1	.	CASSLVWGPNEQFF	TGCGCCAGCAGCTTGGTATGGGGACCGAATGAGCAGTTCTTC
many	TRBV20-1	TRBJ2-5	TRBD2	CSAREAGGWETQYF	TGCAGTGCTAGAGAAGCGGGAGGGTGGGAGACCCAGTACTTC
many	TRBV20-1	TRBJ2-7	TRBD1	CSARTSGQPFYEQYF	TGCAGTGCTAGAACTTCGGGACAGCCTTTTTACGAGCAGTACTTC
many	TRBV4-1	TRBJ1-5	.	CASSQEGWGGGLNQPQHF	TGCGCCAGCAGCCAAGAAGGTTGGGGGGGTGGCCTCAATCAGCCCCAGCATTTT
many	TRBV5-1	TRBJ2-2	TRBD2	CASSRMFSGRASSGELFF	TGCGCCAGCAGCCGGATGTTTAGCGGGAGGGCGAGTTCCGGGGAGCTGTTTTTT
many	TRBV21-1	TRBJ2-3	.	CASSKVGLAQRKDTDTQYF	TGTGCCAGCAGCAAAGTCGGACTAGCGCAACGTAAAGATACAGATACGCAGTATTTT
.	TRBV7-2	TRBJ2-7	.	CASSLGGGLEQYF	TGTGCCAGCAGCTTAGGGGGGGGCTTGGAGCAGTACTTC
many	TRBV5-1	TRBJ1-1	.	CASSYGGGNTEAFF	TGCGCCAGCAGCTATGGCGGGGGGAACACTGAAGCTTTCTTT
many	TRBV29-1	TRBJ1-1	.	CSVELHTEAFF	TGCAGCGTCGAACTGCACACTGAAGCTTTCTTT
many	TRBV7-2	TRBJ1-1	.	CASSLWVMNTEAFF	TGTGCCAGCAGCTTATGGGTTATGAACACTGAAGCTTTCTTT
many	TRBV2	TRBJ2-6	.	CASTPGTFSSGANVLTF	TGTGCCAGCACCCCAGGGACTTTCAGCTCTGGGGCCAACGTCCTGACTTTC
many	TRBV5-1	TRBJ2-2	.	CASKRQVDTGELFF	TGCGCCAGCAAAAGACAGGTCGACACCGGGGAGCTGTTTTTT